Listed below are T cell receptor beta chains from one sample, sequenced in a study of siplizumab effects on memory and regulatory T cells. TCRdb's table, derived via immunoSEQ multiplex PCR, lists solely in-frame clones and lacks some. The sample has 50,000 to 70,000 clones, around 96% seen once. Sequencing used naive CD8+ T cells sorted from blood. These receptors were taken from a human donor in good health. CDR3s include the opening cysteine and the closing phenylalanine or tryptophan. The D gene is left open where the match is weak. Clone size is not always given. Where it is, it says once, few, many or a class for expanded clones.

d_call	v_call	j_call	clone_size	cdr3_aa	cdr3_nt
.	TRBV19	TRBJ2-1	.	CASSGGPEQFF	TGTGCCAGTAGTGGCGGGCCAGAGCAGTTCTTC
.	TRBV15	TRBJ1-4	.	CATSLGTTNEKLFF	TGTGCCACCAGCCTCGGGACAACTAATGAAAAACTGTTTTTT
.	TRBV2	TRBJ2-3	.	CASSAGWENTDTQYF	TGTGCCAGCAGCGCCGGATGGGAGAACACAGATACGCAGTATTTT
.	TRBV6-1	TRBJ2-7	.	CATRFGEQYF	TGTGCCACGCGTTTCGGTGAGCAGTACTTC
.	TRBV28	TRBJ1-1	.	CASSLVLDLNTEAFF	TGTGCCAGCAGTTTAGTCTTAGACCTGAACACTGAAGCTTTCTTT
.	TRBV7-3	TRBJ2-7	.	CASSLGGADYEQYF	TGTGCCAGCAGCTTGGGGGGCGCAGACTACGAGCAGTACTTC
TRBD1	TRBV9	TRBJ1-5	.	CASSGTGLGQPQHF	TGTGCCAGCAGCGGGACAGGGTTGGGGCAGCCCCAGCATTTT
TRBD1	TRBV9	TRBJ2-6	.	CASSAKTGQGPSGANVLTF	TGTGCCAGCAGCGCTAAAACAGGACAGGGTCCCTCTGGGGCCAACGTCCTGACTTTC
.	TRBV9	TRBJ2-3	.	CASSVVAGYTDTQYF	TGTGCCAGCAGCGTAGTTGCGGGGTACACAGATACGCAGTATTTT
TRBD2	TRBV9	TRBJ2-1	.	CASSGSGGAYNEQFF	TGTGCCAGCAGCGGAAGCGGGGGGGCCTACAATGAGCAGTTCTTC
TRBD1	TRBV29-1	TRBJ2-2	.	CSVEHANTGEGNTGELFF	TGCAGCGTTGAACACGCAAACACAGGGGAAGGGAACACCGGGGAGCTGTTTTTT
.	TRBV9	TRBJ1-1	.	CASSAPGPTHSGAFF	TGTGCCAGCAGCGCTCCGGGACCTACACACTCGGGAGCTTTCTTT
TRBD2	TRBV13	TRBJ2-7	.	CASSLNLAGHEQYF	TGTGCCAGCAGCTTAAATCTAGCGGGGCACGAGCAGTACTTC
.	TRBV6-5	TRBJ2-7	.	CASSRGHSYEQYF	TGTGCCAGCAGTCGCGGACACTCCTACGAGCAGTACTTC
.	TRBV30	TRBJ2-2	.	CAWSASDRNTGELFF	TGTGCCTGGAGTGCATCGGACAGGAACACCGGGGAGCTGTTTTTT
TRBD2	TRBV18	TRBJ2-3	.	CASSSYSGGQVDTQYF	TGTGCCAGCTCATCTTATAGCGGGGGGCAGGTGGATACGCAGTATTTT
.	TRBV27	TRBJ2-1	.	CASSFRQASYNEQFF	TGTGCCAGCAGTTTTAGGCAGGCCTCCTACAATGAGCAGTTCTTC
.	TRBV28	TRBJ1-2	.	CASSLAGASNYGYTF	TGTGCCAGCAGTTTGGCGGGAGCCTCTAACTATGGCTACACCTTC
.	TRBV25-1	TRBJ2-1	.	CASSEYLGLTFGEQFF	TGTGCCAGCAGTGAATATTTAGGCCTAACCTTCGGTGAGCAGTTCTTC
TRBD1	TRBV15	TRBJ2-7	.	CATSSTGTGGYEQYF	TGTGCCACCAGCAGTACCGGGACAGGGGGGTACGAGCAGTACTTC
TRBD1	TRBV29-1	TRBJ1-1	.	CSVSTGVGIEAFF	TGCAGCGTTTCGACAGGGGTAGGGATTGAAGCTTTCTTT
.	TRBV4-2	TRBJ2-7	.	CASSQEGVSEQYF	TGTGCCAGCAGCCAAGAAGGAGTCTCCGAGCAGTACTTC
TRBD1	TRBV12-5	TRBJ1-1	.	CASGSKGQGGMNTEAFF	TGTGCTAGTGGCTCCAAAGGACAGGGGGGGATGAACACTGAAGCTTTCTTT
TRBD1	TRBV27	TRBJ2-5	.	CASSLTGQDQETQYF	TGTGCCAGCAGTTTAACGGGACAGGACCAAGAGACCCAGTACTTC
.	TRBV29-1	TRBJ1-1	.	CSAVRMNTEAFF	TGCAGCGCAGTTAGGATGAACACTGAAGCTTTCTTT
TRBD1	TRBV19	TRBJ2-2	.	CASEQGALGGELFF	TGTGCCAGCGAACAGGGGGCCTTGGGCGGGGAGCTGTTTTTT
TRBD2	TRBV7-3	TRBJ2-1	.	CASSRAGGSSEQFF	TGTGCCAGCAGCCGTGCGGGGGGGAGTAGTGAGCAGTTCTTC
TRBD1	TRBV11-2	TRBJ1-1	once	CASSLHSGQGDGTEAFF	TGTGCCAGCAGCTTACATTCCGGACAGGGCGACGGCACTGAAGCTTTCTTT
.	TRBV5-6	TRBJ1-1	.	CASSLARVWNTEAFF	TGTGCCAGCAGCTTGGCCAGGGTCTGGAACACTGAAGCTTTCTTT
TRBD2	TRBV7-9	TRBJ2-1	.	CASSLAGSGGSDEQFF	TGTGCCAGCAGCTTAGCCGGAAGCGGGGGGTCTGATGAGCAGTTCTTC
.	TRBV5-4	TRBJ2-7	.	CASSLSGRDEQYF	TGTGCCAGCAGCTTATCGGGGCGCGACGAGCAGTACTTC
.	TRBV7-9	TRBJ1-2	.	CASSPMDSPPGYTF	TGTGCCAGCAGCCCAATGGACAGCCCGCCGGGCTACACCTTC
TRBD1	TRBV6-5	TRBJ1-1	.	CASRTGGVNTEAFF	TGTGCCAGCAGGACAGGGGGGGTGAACACTGAAGCTTTCTTT
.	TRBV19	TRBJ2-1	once	CASSISSYYLNEQFF	TGTGCCAGTAGTATTTCGAGCTATTACCTCAATGAGCAGTTCTTC
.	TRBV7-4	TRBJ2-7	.	CASSTRHGCYEQYF	TGTGCCAGCAGCACCCGACACGGGTGCTACGAGCAGTACTTC
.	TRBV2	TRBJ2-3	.	CASSGTGPTDTQYF	TGTGCCAGCAGCGGAACAGGGCCCACAGATACGCAGTATTTT
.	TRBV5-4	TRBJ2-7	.	CASSLGQGEQYF	TGTGCCAGCAGCTTGGGGCAGGGCGAGCAGTACTTC
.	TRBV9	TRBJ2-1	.	CASTGAGSYNEQFF	TGTGCCAGCACTGGGGCGGGCTCCTACAATGAGCAGTTCTTC
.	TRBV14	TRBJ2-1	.	CASSQGTGSLSYNEQFF	TGTGCCAGCAGCCAAGGGACGGGTAGTCTTTCCTACAATGAGCAGTTCTTC
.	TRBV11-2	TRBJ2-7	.	CASSLALTGPYEQYF	TGTGCCAGCAGCTTAGCTTTAACAGGTCCCTACGAGCAGTACTTC
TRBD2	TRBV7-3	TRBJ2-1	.	CASSPFLAGEYNEQFF	TGTGCCAGCAGCCCCTTTCTAGCGGGCGAATACAATGAGCAGTTCTTC
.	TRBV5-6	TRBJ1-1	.	CASSFRVGSEAFF	TGTGCCAGCAGCTTCCGCGTTGGAAGTGAAGCTTTCTTT
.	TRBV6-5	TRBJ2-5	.	CASSYSIRAEETQYF	TGTGCCAGCAGTTACTCGATAAGGGCGGAAGAGACCCAGTACTTC
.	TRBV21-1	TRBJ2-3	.	CAREGLAGAITDTQYF	TGTGCCAGGGAGGGGTTAGCGGGGGCCATCACAGATACGCAGTATTTT
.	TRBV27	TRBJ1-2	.	CASTGRGYYGYTF	TGTGCCAGCACGGGTCGAGGCTACTATGGCTACACCTTC
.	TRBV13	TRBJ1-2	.	CASSLSGVTYGYTF	TGTGCCAGCAGCTTATCAGGGGTTACCTATGGCTACACCTTC
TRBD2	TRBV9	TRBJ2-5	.	CASSGGLADQETQYF	TGTGCCAGCAGCGGAGGACTAGCGGACCAAGAGACCCAGTACTTC
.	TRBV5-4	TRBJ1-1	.	CASTFGQNMNTEAFF	TGTGCCAGCACCTTTGGACAGAATATGAACACTGAAGCTTTCTTT
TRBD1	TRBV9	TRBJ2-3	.	CASSVARAGGPDTQYF	TGTGCCAGCAGCGTAGCTAGGGCAGGGGGCCCAGATACGCAGTATTTT
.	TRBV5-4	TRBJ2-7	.	CASSPATGPYEQYF	TGTGCCAGCAGCCCCGCCACAGGGCCCTACGAGCAGTACTTC